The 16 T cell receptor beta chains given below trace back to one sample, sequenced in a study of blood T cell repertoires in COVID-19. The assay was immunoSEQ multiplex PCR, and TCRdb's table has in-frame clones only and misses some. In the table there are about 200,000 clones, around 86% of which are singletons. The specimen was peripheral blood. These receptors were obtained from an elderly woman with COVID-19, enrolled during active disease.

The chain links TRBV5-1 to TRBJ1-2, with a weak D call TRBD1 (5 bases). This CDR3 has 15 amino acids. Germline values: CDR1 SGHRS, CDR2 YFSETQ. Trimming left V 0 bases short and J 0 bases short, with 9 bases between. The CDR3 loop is CASSLEGNSNYGYTF. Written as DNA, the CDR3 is TGCGCCAGCAGCTTGGAGGGGAACTCTAACTATGGCTACACCTTC.

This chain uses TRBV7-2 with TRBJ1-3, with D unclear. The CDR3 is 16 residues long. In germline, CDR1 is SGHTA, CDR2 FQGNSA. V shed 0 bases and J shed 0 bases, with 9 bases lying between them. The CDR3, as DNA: TGTGCCAGCAGCTTAGCCCCGCCCGGCTCTGGAAACACCATATATTTT. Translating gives CASSLAPPGSGNTIYF.

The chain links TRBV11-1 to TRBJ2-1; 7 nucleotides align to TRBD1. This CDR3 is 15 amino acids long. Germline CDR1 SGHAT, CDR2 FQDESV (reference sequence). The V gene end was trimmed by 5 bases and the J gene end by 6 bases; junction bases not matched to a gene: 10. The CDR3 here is CASSRTGQYSNEQFF. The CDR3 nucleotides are TGTGCCAGCAGCCGCACGGGACAGTATTCCAATGAGCAGTTCTTC.

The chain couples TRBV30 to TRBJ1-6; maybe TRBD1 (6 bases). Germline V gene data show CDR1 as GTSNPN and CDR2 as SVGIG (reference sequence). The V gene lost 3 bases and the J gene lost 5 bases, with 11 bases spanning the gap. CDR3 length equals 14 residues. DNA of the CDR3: TGTGCCTGGAGCCTCGGGACAAATAATTCACCCCTCCACTTT. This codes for CAWSLGTNNSPLHF.

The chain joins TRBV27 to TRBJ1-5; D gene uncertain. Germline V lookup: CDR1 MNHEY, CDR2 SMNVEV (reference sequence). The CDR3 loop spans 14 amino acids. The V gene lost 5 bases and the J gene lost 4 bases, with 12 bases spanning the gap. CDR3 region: CASSTDSGNQPQHF. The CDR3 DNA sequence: TGTGCCAGCAGTACGGATAGCGGGAATCAGCCCCAGCATTTT.

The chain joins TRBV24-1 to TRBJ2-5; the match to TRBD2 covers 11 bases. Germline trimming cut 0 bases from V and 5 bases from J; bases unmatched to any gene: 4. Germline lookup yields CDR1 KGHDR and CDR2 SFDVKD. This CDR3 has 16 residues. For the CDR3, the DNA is TGTGCCACCAGTGATTTGACTACTAGCGGGAGTGAGACCCAGTACTTC. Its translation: CATSDLTTSGSETQYF.

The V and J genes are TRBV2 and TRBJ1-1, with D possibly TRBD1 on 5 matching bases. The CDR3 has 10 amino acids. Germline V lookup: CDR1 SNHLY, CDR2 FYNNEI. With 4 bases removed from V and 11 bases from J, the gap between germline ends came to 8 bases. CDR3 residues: CASSGRGAFF. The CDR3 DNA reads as TGTGCCAGCAGTGGGCGGGGGGCTTTCTTT.

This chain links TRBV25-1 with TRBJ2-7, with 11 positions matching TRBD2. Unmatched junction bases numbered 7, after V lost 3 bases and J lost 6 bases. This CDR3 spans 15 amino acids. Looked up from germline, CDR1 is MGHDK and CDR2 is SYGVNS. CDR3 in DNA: TGTGCCAGCAGTGATAATAGCGGGGGGGACATCGAGCAGTACTTC. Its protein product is CASSDNSGGDIEQYF.

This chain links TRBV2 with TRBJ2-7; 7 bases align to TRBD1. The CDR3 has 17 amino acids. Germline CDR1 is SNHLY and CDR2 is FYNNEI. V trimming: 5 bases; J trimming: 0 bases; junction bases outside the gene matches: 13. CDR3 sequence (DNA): TGTGCCAGCAGTCTTATGACAGGGAATCCCAGCTCCTACGAGCAGTACTTC. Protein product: CASSLMTGNPSSYEQYF.

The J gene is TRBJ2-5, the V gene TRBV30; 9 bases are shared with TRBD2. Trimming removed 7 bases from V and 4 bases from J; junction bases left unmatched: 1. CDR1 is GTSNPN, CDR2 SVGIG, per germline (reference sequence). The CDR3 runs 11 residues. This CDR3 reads CALGLAETQYF. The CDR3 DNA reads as TGTGCCTTGGGACTAGCAGAGACCCAGTACTTC.

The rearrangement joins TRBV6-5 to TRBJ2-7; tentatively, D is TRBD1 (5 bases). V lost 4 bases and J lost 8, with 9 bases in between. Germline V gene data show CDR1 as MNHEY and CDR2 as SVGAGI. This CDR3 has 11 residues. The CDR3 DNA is TGTGCCAGCAGTTCCGGACAAAAGCAGTACTTC. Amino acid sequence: CASSSGQKQYF.

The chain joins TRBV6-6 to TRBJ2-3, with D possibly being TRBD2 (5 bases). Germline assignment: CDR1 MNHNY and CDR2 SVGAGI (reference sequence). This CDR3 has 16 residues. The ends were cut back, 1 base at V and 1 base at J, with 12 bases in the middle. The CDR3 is CASSYFPEGGTDTQYF. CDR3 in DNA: TGTGCCAGCAGTTACTTTCCTGAGGGAGGCACAGATACGCAGTATTTT.

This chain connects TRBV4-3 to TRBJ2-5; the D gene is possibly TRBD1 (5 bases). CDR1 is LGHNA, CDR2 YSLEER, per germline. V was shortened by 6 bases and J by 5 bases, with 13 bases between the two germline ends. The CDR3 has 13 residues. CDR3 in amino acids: CASSKGLGETQYF. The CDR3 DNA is TGCGCCAGCAGTAAGGGGCTGGGGGAGACCCAGTACTTC.

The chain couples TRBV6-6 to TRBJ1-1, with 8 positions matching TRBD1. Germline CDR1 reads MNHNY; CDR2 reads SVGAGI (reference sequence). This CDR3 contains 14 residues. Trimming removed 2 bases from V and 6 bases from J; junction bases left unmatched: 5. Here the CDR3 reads CASSYMQGAAEAFF. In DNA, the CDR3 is TGTGCCAGCAGTTACATGCAGGGGGCGGCTGAAGCTTTCTTT.

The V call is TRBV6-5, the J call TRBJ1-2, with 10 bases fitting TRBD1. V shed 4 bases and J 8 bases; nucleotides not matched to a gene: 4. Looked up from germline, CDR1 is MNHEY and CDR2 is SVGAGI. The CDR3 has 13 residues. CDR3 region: CASSSWDRGGYTF. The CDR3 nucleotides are TGTGCCAGCAGTTCATGGGACAGGGGCGGCTACACCTTC.

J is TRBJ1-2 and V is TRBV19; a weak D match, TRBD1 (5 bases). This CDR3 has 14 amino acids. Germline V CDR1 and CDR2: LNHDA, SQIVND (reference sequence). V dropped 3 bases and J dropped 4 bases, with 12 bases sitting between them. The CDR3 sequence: CASSIRAQVYGYTF. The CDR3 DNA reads TGTGCCAGTAGTATTCGGGCACAGGTCTATGGCTACACCTTC. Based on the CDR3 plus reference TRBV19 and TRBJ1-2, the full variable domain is DGGITQSPKYLFRKEGQNVTLSCEQNLNHDAMYWYRQDPGQGLRLIYYSQIVNDFQKGDIAEGYSVSREKKESFPLTVTSAQKNPTAFYLCASSIRAQVYGYTFGSGTRLTVV.